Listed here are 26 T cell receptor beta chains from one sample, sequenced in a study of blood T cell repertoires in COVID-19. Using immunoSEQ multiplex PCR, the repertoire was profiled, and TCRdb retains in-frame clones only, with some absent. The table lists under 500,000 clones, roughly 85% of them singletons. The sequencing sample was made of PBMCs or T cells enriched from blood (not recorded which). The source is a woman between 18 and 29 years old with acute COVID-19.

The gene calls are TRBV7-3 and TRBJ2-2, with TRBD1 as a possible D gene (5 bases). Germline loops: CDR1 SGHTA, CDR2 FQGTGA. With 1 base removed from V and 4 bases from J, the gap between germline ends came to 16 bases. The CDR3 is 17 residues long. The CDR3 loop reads CASSLNLAQQATGELFF. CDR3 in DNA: TGTGCCAGCAGCTTAAATCTCGCCCAACAGGCCACCGGGGAGCTGTTTTTT.

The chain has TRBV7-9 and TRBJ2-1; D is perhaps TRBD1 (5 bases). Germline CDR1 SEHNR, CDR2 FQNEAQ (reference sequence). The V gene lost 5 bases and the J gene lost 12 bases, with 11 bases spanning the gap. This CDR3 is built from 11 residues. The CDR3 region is CASSAQGGQFF. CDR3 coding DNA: TGTGCCAGCAGCGCTCAGGGTGGGCAGTTCTTC.

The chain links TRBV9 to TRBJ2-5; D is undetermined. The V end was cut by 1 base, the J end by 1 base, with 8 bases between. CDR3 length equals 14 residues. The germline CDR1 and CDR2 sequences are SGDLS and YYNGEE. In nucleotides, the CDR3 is TGTGCCAGCAGCGTATCCCCCTTCCAAGAGACCCAGTACTTC. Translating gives CASSVSPFQETQYF. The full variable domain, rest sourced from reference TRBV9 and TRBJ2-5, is DSGVTQTPKHLITATGQRVTLRCSPRSGDLSVYWYQQSLDQGLQFLIQYYNGEERAKGNILERFSAQQFPDLHSELNLSSLELGDSALYFCASSVSPFQETQYFGPGTRLLVL.

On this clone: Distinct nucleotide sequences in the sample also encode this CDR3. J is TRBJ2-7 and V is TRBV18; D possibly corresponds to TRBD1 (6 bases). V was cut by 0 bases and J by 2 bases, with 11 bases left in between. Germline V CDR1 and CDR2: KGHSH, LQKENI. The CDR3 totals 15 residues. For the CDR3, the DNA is TGTGCCAGCTCACCACCGGGGCAGGGGACCTACGAGCAGTACTTC. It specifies CASSPPGQGTYEQYF.

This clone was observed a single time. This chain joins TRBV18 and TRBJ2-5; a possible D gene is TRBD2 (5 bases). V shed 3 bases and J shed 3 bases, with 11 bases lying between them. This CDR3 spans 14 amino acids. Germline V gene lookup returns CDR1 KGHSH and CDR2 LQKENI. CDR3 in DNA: TGTGCCAGCTCACCGCGGGTTCTTGAAGAGACCCAGTACTTC. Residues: CASSPRVLEETQYF.

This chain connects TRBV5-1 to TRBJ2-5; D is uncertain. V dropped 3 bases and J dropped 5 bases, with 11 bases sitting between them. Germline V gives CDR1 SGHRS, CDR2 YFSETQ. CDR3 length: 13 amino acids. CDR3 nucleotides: TGCGCCAGCAGCTCGCACCTCGGGGAGACCCAGTACTTC. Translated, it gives CASSSHLGETQYF.

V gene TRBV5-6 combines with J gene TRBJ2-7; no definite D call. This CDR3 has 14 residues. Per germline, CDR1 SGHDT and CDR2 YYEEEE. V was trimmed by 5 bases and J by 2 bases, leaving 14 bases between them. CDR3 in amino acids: CASREITSTYEQYF. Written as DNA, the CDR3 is TGTGCCAGCAGGGAGATAACATCCACCTACGAGCAGTACTTC.

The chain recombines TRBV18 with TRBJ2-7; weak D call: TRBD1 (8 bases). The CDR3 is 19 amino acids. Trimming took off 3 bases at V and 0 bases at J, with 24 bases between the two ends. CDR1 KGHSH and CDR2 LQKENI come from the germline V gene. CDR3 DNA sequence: TGTGCCAGCTCACCGCACAGACTAGCAGGGGGCTTATCCTCCTACGAGCAGTACTTC. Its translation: CASSPHRLAGGLSSYEQYF.

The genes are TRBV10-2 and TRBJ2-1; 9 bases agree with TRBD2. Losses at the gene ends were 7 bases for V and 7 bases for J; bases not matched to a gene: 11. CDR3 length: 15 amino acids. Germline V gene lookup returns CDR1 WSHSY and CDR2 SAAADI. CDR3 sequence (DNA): TGCGCCAGCAAACCCCTTAGCGGGAGAAATAATGAGCAGTTCTTC. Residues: CASKPLSGRNNEQFF.

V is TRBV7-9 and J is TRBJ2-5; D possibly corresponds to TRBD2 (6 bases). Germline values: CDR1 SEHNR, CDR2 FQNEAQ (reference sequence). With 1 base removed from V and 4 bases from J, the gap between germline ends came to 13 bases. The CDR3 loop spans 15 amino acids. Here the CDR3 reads CASSLVPGRPETQYF. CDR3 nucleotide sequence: TGTGCCAGCAGCTTAGTTCCGGGGAGGCCAGAGACCCAGTACTTC.

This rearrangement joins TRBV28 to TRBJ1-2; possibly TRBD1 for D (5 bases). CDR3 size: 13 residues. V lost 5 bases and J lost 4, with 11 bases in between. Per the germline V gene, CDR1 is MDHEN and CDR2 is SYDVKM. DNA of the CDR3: TGTGCCAGCAGTCGGACATATGCCTATGGCTACACCTTC. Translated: CASSRTYAYGYTF.

The CDR3 loop reads CASSSRGDTQYF. The CDR3, as DNA: TGTGCCAGCAGCTCCCGGGGGGATACGCAGTATTTT. This chain connects TRBV9 to TRBJ2-3, with a tentative D call TRBD2 (6 bases). CDR1 is SGDLS, CDR2 YYNGEE, per germline. Between the trimmed V and J ends, which lost 4 bases and 6 bases, there was a span of 9 bases. The CDR3 has 12 amino acids.

This chain's CDR3 is CASSSQGADGYTF. In DNA form, the CDR3 reads TGTGCCAGCAGCTCACAGGGGGCAGATGGCTACACCTTC. The J gene is TRBJ1-2, the V gene TRBV7-3; TRBD1 aligns across 9 bases. The CDR3 has 13 amino acids. The J segment lost 6 bases and the V segment lost 4 bases, leaving 3 bases of the junction unmatched. The germline V gene encodes CDR1 SGHTA and CDR2 FQGTGA. The full variable domain, in which reference TRBV7-3 and TRBJ1-2 provide the parts outside the CDR3, is GAGVSQTPSNKVTEKGKYVELRCDPISGHTALYWYRQSLGQGPEFLIYFQGTGAADDSGLPNDRFFAVRPEGSVSTLKIQRTERGDSAVYLCASSSQGADGYTFGSGTRLTVV.

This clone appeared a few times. This CDR3 reads CASSGGYADTQYF. As DNA, the CDR3 is TGTGCCAGCAGTGGGGGGTATGCAGATACGCAGTATTTT. This chain uses TRBV12-3 or TRBV12-4 with TRBJ2-3; maybe TRBD2 (6 bases). The CDR3 is made up of 13 amino acids. The V end lost 5 bases, the J end lost 4 bases, and 10 bases lay between the germline ends.

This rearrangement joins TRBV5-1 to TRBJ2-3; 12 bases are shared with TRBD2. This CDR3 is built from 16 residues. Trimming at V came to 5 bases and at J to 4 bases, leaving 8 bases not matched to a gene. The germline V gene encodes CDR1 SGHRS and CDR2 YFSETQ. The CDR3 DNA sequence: TGCGCCAGCAGACTGCCTAGCGGGGGGGCGTCAGATACGCAGTATTTT. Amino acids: CASRLPSGGASDTQYF.

CDR3 nucleotide sequence: TGTGCCAGCAGTGGTTCAGGGGCACTTTCACCCCTCCACTTT. It codes for CASSGSGALSPLHF. This chain links TRBV25-1 with TRBJ1-6, with D tentatively TRBD1 (6 bases). The CDR3 totals 14 residues. V was pared by 4 bases and J by 9 bases, with 13 bases between. The germline V gene has CDR1 MGHDK and CDR2 SYGVNS.

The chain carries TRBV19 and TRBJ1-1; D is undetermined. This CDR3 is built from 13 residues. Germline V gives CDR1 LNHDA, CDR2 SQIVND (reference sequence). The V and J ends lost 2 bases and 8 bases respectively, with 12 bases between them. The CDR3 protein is CASSISSVNEAFF. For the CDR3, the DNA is TGTGCCAGTAGTATATCGTCGGTAAACGAAGCTTTCTTT.

CDR3 coding DNA: TGTGCCAGCAGCCATGGCCCCCCGAATTCACCCCTCCACTTT. This sequence encodes CASSHGPPNSPLHF. The rearrangement links TRBV7-2 to TRBJ1-6, with D unresolved. The CDR3 covers 14 residues. Germline CDR1 SGHTA, CDR2 FQGNSA. The ends were cut back, 5 bases at V and 7 bases at J, with 12 bases in the middle.

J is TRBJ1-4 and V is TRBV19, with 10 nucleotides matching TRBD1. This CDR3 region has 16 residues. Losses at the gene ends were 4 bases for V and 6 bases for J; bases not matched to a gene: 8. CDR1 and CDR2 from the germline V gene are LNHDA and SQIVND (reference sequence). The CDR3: CASSRGTGDQDEKLFF. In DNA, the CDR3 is TGTGCCAGTAGTAGAGGGACAGGGGATCAGGATGAAAAACTGTTTTTT.

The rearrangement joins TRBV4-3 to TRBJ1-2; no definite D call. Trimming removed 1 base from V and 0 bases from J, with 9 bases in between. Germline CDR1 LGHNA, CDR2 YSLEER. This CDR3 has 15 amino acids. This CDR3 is CASSQGVASNYGYTF. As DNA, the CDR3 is TGCGCCAGCAGCCAAGGGGTAGCCTCTAACTATGGCTACACCTTC.

CDR3 bases: TGCGCCAGCTCGCGTGACTCGTACAATGAGCAGTTCTTC. This sequence encodes CASSRDSYNEQFF. The V gene is TRBV10-2, the J gene TRBJ2-1; D unresolved. Germline assignment: CDR1 WSHSY and CDR2 SAAADI. Trimming cost V 8 bases and J 4 bases, with 12 bases left between them. This CDR3 is 13 amino acids long.

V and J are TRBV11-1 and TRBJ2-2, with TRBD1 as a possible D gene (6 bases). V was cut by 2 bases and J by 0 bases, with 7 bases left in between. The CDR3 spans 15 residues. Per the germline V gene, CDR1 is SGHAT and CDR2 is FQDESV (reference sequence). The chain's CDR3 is CASSLTGTNTGELFF. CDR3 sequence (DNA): TGTGCCAGCAGCTTAACAGGGACGAACACCGGGGAGCTGTTTTTT.

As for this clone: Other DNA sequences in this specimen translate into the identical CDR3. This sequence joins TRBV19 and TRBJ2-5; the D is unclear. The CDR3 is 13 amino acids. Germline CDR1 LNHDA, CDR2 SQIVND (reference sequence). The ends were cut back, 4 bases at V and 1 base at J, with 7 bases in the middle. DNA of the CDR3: TGTGCCAGTAGTACAGGCTCCCAAGAGACCCAGTACTTC. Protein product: CASSTGSQETQYF.

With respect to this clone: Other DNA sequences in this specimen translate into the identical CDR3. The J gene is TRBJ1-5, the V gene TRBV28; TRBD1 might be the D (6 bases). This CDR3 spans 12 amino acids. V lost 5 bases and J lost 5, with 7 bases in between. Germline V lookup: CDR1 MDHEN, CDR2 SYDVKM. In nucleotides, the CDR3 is TGTGCCAGCAGTACAGGGTATCAGCCCCAGCATTTT. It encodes CASSTGYQPQHF.

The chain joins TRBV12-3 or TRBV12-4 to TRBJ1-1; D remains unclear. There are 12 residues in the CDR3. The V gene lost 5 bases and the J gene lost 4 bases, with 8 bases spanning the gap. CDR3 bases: TGTGCCAGCAGTCCAGAGGGCACTGAAGCTTTCTTT. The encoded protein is CASSPEGTEAFF.

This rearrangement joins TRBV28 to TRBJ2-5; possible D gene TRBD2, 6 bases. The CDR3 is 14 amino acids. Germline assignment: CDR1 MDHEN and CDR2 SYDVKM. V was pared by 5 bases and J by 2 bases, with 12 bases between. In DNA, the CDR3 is TGTGCCAGCAGTAAGGCGGCGGGGCAAGAGACCCAGTACTTC. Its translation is CASSKAAGQETQYF.